This passage covers 15 T cell receptor beta chains from one sample sequenced in a study of T cells after yellow fever vaccination. TCRdb reprocessed the 5' RACE reads with MiXCR, giving one entry per CDR3 protein. The sample carries 40,000 to 50,000 distinct CDR3 sequences, 5.5% to 8% recorded once. Sequenced here: PBMCs, either bulk or a sorted T-cell subset (CD4+, CD8+, memory, or dextramer-sorted; not recorded which), sampled 45 days after the yellow fever booster vaccination. The receptor source for this set is a man aged 25-40 years who received the YFV17D yellow fever vaccine.

Many counts were recorded for this clonotype. J is TRBJ2-1 and V is TRBV6-2 or TRBV6-3, with TRBD2 matching 12 bases. Unmatched junction bases numbered 9, after V lost 7 bases and J lost 8 bases. In germline, CDR1 is MNHEY, CDR2 SVGEGT. The CDR3 sequence is 15 residues long. The CDR3 region has the DNA TGTGCCAGCACGGTTCGACTAGCGGGAGCTGATGAGCAGTTCTTC. It yields the protein CASTVRLAGADEQFF.

In this sample, this clonotype turned up many times. The chain links TRBV9 to TRBJ2-3; the D gene is possibly TRBD2 (5 bases). The CDR3 contains 15 residues. V was cut by 0 bases and J by 4 bases, with 12 bases left in between. The germline V gene encodes CDR1 SGDLS and CDR2 YYNGEE. Here the CDR3 reads CASSVEGYGADTQYF. CDR3 nucleotides: TGTGCCAGCAGCGTAGAAGGGTACGGGGCAGATACGCAGTATTTT.

In its sample, this clonotype was seen a few times. The rearrangement links TRBV20-1 to TRBJ2-3; D uncertain. Trimming cost V 7 bases and J 6 bases, with 14 bases left between them. Germline CDR1 is DFQATT and CDR2 is SNEGSKA (reference sequence). This CDR3 spans 12 amino acids. CDR3 region: CSELGLGDTQYF. The DNA for the CDR3 is TGCAGTGAACTCGGGTTAGGCGATACGCAGTATTTT.

Many counts were recorded for this clonotype. The V and J genes are TRBV19 and TRBJ1-4, with 8 bases matching TRBD1. The CDR3 spans 13 residues. V lost 9 bases, J lost 7 bases, and 7 bases stayed unmatched. In germline, CDR1 is LNHDA, CDR2 SQIVND (reference sequence). The CDR3 reads CASCDRGGEKLFF. CDR3 bases: TGTGCCAGCTGCGACAGGGGTGGTGAAAAACTGTTTTTT.

This clonotype was observed at least ten times. The chain carries TRBV20-1 and TRBJ2-3, with 12 bases lining up with TRBD2. Germline CDR1 and CDR2: DFQATT and SNEGSKA (reference sequence). J gave up 5 bases and V 3 bases, and 6 bases lay outside the gene matches. CDR3 length equals 15 residues. The CDR3, as DNA: TGCAGTGCTAGGGCTAGCGGGAGGGCGGGAGATACGCAGTATTTT. It specifies CSARASGRAGDTQYF.

This clonotype was counted ten times or more. CDR3 sequence: CASSRGTNYGYTF. The CDR3 DNA reads TGTGCCAGCAGCCGAGGAACAAACTATGGCTACACCTTC. The chain carries TRBV5-6 and TRBJ1-2; no clear D. V was pared by 4 bases and J by 2 bases, with 9 bases between. This CDR3 contains 13 residues. Germline V gene data show CDR1 as SGHDT and CDR2 as YYEEEE.

This clonotype appeared a few times. The V gene is TRBV13, the J gene TRBJ1-1, with 9 bases identical to TRBD1. Germline trimming cut 3 bases from V and 5 bases from J; bases unmatched to any gene: 10. There are 16 residues in the CDR3. Per germline, CDR1 PRHDT and CDR2 FYEKMQ (reference sequence). CDR3 amino acids: CASSLVTGGVRTEAFF. CDR3 DNA: TGTGCCAGCAGCTTGGTGACAGGGGGAGTTCGGACTGAAGCTTTCTTT.

This clonotype occurred a few times. The chain combines TRBV12-3 or TRBV12-4 with TRBJ2-2, with D unresolved. The CDR3 covers 15 residues. V was pared by 2 bases and J by 0 bases, with 7 bases between. Here the CDR3 DNA reads TGTGCCAGCAGTTTACGGCAGCCGAACACCGGGGAGCTGTTTTTT. Translation: CASSLRQPNTGELFF.

This clonotype was seen many times. V is TRBV12-3 or TRBV12-4 and J is TRBJ1-5; D ambiguous. The V end was cut by 3 bases, the J end by 7 bases, with 7 bases between. The CDR3 contains 12 residues. The CDR3 region has the DNA TGTGCCAGCAGTTTCAACAGCCAGCCCCAGCATTTT. This gives the protein CASSFNSQPQHF.

The J gene is TRBJ2-5, the V gene TRBV4-3; 9 bases fit TRBD2. J was trimmed by 5 bases and V by 4 bases; bases with no gene match: 8. Germline V lookup: CDR1 LGHNA, CDR2 YSLEER. This CDR3 has 15 amino acids. This CDR3 reads CASSLNSGSGETQYF. The CDR3 DNA is TGCGCCAGCAGCCTAAATAGCGGGAGCGGGGAGACCCAGTACTTC.

This clonotype appeared many times. The chain is built from TRBV6-5 and TRBJ2-1; D assignment may be TRBD1 or TRBD2 (5 bases each). CDR1 and CDR2 (germline): MNHEY, SVGAGI. V was cut by 2 bases and J by 4 bases, with 12 bases left in between. The CDR3 consists of 15 residues. The DNA for the CDR3 is TGTGCCAGCAGTTACGGGGGATCCACTTACAATGAGCAGTTCTTC. Its protein is CASSYGGSTYNEQFF.

The genes are TRBV7-2 and TRBJ2-3; TRBD2 agrees at 9 bases. Germline V gives CDR1 SGHTA, CDR2 FQGNSA. V lost 5 bases to trimming and J lost 5 bases; unmatched junction nucleotides: 11. The CDR3 is 16 amino acids. This chain's CDR3 is CASSPGGGGVIDTQYF. The CDR3, as DNA: TGTGCCAGCAGCCCCGGGGGCGGGGGGGTGATAGATACGCAGTATTTT.

This clonotype was counted many times. The chain is built from TRBV12-3 or TRBV12-4 and TRBJ1-2, with D perhaps TRBD1 (6 bases). The CDR3 totals 13 residues. The V end lost 6 bases, the J end lost 7 bases, and 15 bases lay between the germline ends. In DNA form, the CDR3 reads TGTGCCAGCAGCCCATCACAGGGCCTTGGCTACACCTTC. This translates into CASSPSQGLGYTF.

This clonotype was seen repeatedly, ten times or more. The chain has TRBV12-3 or TRBV12-4 and TRBJ2-1, with 9 positions matching TRBD2. The CDR3 totals 15 residues. Losses at the gene ends were 6 bases for V and 7 bases for J; bases not matched to a gene: 10. The CDR3 here is CASRGGLAYTNEQFF. The CDR3 DNA reads as TGTGCCAGCAGGGGGGGACTAGCTTATACTAATGAGCAGTTCTTC.

This clonotype was observed many times. J is TRBJ2-7 and V is TRBV5-1; 7 bases fit TRBD1. CDR1 SGHRS and CDR2 YFSETQ come from the germline V gene. The CDR3 covers 16 residues. Losses at the gene ends were 5 bases for V and 1 base for J; bases not matched to a gene: 12. CDR3 region: CASSPRAGGLSYEQYF. CDR3 coding DNA: TGCGCCAGCAGTCCAAGGGCAGGGGGTTTATCCTACGAGCAGTACTTC.